The rows below give T cell receptor beta chains drawn from one sample of a study of T cell repertoires in aging, cancer and after chemotherapy. TCRdb analysed the multiplex PCR reads with MiXCR anew, one entry per CDR3 protein. The sample holds about 6,800 distinct CDR3 sequences, 40% to 45% seen once. Sequencing used blood. These receptors all come from a human donor in good health. Each CDR3 is given with its conserved first and last residue. Each record gives: V gene, J gene, D gene, clone size, CDR3 DNA, CDR3 protein. A D gene is named only where the DNA matches it firmly. Not every row has a clone size; where given, it reads once, few, many or a size class.

v_call: TRBV6-1; j_call: TRBJ2-5; d_call: NA; clone_size: NA; cdr3_nt: TGTGCCAGCAGCTTGGGGGACAATCCACAAGAGACCCAGTACTTC; cdr3_aa: CASSLGDNPQETQYF
v_call: TRBV20-1; j_call: TRBJ1-5; d_call: TRBD1; clone_size: NA; cdr3_nt: TGCAGTGCTAGGGGTTCAGGGGGCGCGGATCAGCCCCAGCATTTT; cdr3_aa: CSARGSGGADQPQHF
v_call: TRBV6-5; j_call: TRBJ2-4; d_call: NA; clone_size: few; cdr3_nt: TGTGCCAGCAGTTATGGTCTAGCCAAAAACATTCAGTACTTC; cdr3_aa: CASSYGLAKNIQYF
v_call: TRBV12-3/TRBV12-4; j_call: TRBJ1-1; d_call: TRBD1; clone_size: NA; cdr3_nt: TGTGCCAGCAGTCCGGGGACAGGGACGAACACTGAAGCTTTCTTT; cdr3_aa: CASSPGTGTNTEAFF
v_call: TRBV20-1; j_call: TRBJ2-7; d_call: TRBD1; clone_size: NA; cdr3_nt: TGCAGTGCTTATCCCCGGGACAGGGCAATGTACGAGCAGTACTTC; cdr3_aa: CSAYPRDRAMYEQYF
v_call: TRBV5-6; j_call: TRBJ2-2; d_call: NA; clone_size: NA; cdr3_nt: TGTGCCAGCAGCTCCCAGGGTTATGGGGAGCTGTTTTTT; cdr3_aa: CASSSQGYGELFF
v_call: TRBV19; j_call: TRBJ2-2; d_call: TRBD2; clone_size: NA; cdr3_nt: TGTGCCAGTAAAAAGGGAGGGCACACCGGGGAGCTGTTTTTT; cdr3_aa: CASKKGGHTGELFF
v_call: TRBV4-3; j_call: TRBJ2-6; d_call: TRBD1; clone_size: NA; cdr3_nt: TGCGCCAGCAGCCGAGACAGGGTAGCCAACGTCCTGACTTTC; cdr3_aa: CASSRDRVANVLTF
v_call: TRBV27; j_call: TRBJ2-1; d_call: TRBD1; clone_size: NA; cdr3_nt: TGTGCCAGCAGCTCCGGGACAGGGGGCTACAATGAGCAGTTCTTC; cdr3_aa: CASSSGTGGYNEQFF
v_call: TRBV11-2; j_call: TRBJ2-1; d_call: NA; clone_size: NA; cdr3_nt: TGTGCCAGCAGCCTAACGCCCCGAAATGAGCAGTTCTTC; cdr3_aa: CASSLTPRNEQFF
v_call: TRBV5-5; j_call: TRBJ2-5; d_call: NA; clone_size: NA; cdr3_nt: TGTGCCAGCAGCTTGCCAGGGGAAGAGACCCAGTACTTC; cdr3_aa: CASSLPGEETQYF
v_call: TRBV11-2; j_call: TRBJ2-2; d_call: TRBD1; clone_size: NA; cdr3_nt: TGTGCCAGCAGCTCAGGCAACCAGGGGGCCGGGGAGCTGTTTTTT; cdr3_aa: CASSSGNQGAGELFF
v_call: TRBV7-2; j_call: TRBJ2-7; d_call: TRBD1; clone_size: few; cdr3_nt: TGTGCCAGCAGCTTAGCAAGGGGGCGTGAGCGCGAGCAGTACTTC; cdr3_aa: CASSLARGREREQYF
v_call: TRBV4-2; j_call: TRBJ1-4; d_call: NA; clone_size: few; cdr3_nt: TGTGCCAGCAGCCAAGTTTCTGGTGATGAAAAACTGTTTTTT; cdr3_aa: CASSQVSGDEKLFF
v_call: TRBV19; j_call: TRBJ1-1; d_call: TRBD1; clone_size: NA; cdr3_nt: TGTGCCACCCGGACAGGGGGCGGGAGAAACACTGAAGCTTTCTTT; cdr3_aa: CATRTGGGRNTEAFF
v_call: TRBV20-1; j_call: TRBJ2-2; d_call: NA; clone_size: once; cdr3_nt: TGCAGTGCTAGGAGGGTAGGGGACACCGGGGAGCTGTTTTTT; cdr3_aa: CSARRVGDTGELFF
v_call: TRBV20-1; j_call: TRBJ2-2; d_call: NA; clone_size: NA; cdr3_nt: TGCAGTGCTAGTTCCAGGGTTTTCGGGGAGCTGTTTTTT; cdr3_aa: CSASSRVFGELFF
v_call: TRBV4-3; j_call: TRBJ1-6; d_call: NA; clone_size: few; cdr3_nt: TGTGCCAGCAGGAGCAACATCGGCAATAATTCACCCCTCCACTTT; cdr3_aa: CASRSNIGNNSPLHF
v_call: TRBV7-2; j_call: TRBJ1-4; d_call: NA; clone_size: NA; cdr3_nt: TGTGCCAGCAGCTGGGACCCCCGGGGCGGTGAAAAACTGTTTTTT; cdr3_aa: CASSWDPRGGEKLFF
v_call: TRBV27; j_call: TRBJ2-7; d_call: TRBD1; clone_size: few; cdr3_nt: TGTGCCAGCAGTTTAGCGACGGGACAGATTGCCTACGAGCAGTACTTC; cdr3_aa: CASSLATGQIAYEQYF
v_call: TRBV19; j_call: TRBJ1-2; d_call: TRBD1; clone_size: few; cdr3_nt: TGTGCCAGTAGTACCCACAGGGGGCGAATGGATGGCTACACCTTC; cdr3_aa: CASSTHRGRMDGYTF
v_call: TRBV6-5; j_call: TRBJ1-2; d_call: NA; clone_size: few; cdr3_nt: TGTGCCAGCACCCAAAGGGGGAATGGCTACACCTTC; cdr3_aa: CASTQRGNGYTF
v_call: TRBV6-6; j_call: TRBJ1-6; d_call: NA; clone_size: NA; cdr3_nt: TGTGCCAGCAGTTACGCCTCGGGATCGCCCTATAATTCACCCCTCCACTTT; cdr3_aa: CASSYASGSPYNSPLHF
v_call: TRBV29-1; j_call: TRBJ2-5; d_call: NA; clone_size: NA; cdr3_nt: TGCAGCGCAATGGGAGAGCCTGGGCAAGAGACCCAGTACTTC; cdr3_aa: CSAMGEPGQETQYF
v_call: TRBV6-5; j_call: TRBJ2-1; d_call: TRBD2; clone_size: few; cdr3_nt: TGTGCCAGCAGTGAAGATACCCCAGCGGGGGGTAAAATTGAGCAGTTCTTC; cdr3_aa: CASSEDTPAGGKIEQFF
v_call: TRBV7-9; j_call: TRBJ1-6; d_call: NA; clone_size: NA; cdr3_nt: TGTGCCAGCAGCCCCCGCTCTTCACCCCTCCACTTT; cdr3_aa: CASSPRSSPLHF
v_call: TRBV18; j_call: TRBJ1-2; d_call: NA; clone_size: NA; cdr3_nt: TGTGCCAGCTCACCACAGGAGTATGGCTACACCTTC; cdr3_aa: CASSPQEYGYTF
v_call: TRBV6-5; j_call: TRBJ1-5; d_call: TRBD1; clone_size: NA; cdr3_nt: TGTGCCAGCAGTTACTCCGGTCCAGGGGGCGCAGGCAATCAGCCCCAGCATTTT; cdr3_aa: CASSYSGPGGAGNQPQHF
v_call: TRBV11-2; j_call: TRBJ2-7; d_call: NA; clone_size: few; cdr3_nt: TGTGCCAGCAGCTTAGATAACTACGAGTACTACTTC; cdr3_aa: CASSLDNYEYYF
v_call: TRBV6-1; j_call: TRBJ2-5; d_call: TRBD2; clone_size: once; cdr3_nt: TGTGCCAGCAGTACGACTAGCGGGGGGGGAGAGACCCAGTACTTC; cdr3_aa: CASSTTSGGGETQYF
v_call: TRBV5-4; j_call: TRBJ2-5; d_call: NA; clone_size: NA; cdr3_nt: TGTGCCAGCAGCTTGTCGTTCCGGGGACGGGGGACCCAGTACTTC; cdr3_aa: CASSLSFRGRGTQYF
v_call: TRBV7-9; j_call: TRBJ1-4; d_call: NA; clone_size: NA; cdr3_nt: TGTGCCAGCAGCTTCGGCGAAGGGGAAAAACTGTTTTTT; cdr3_aa: CASSFGEGEKLFF
v_call: TRBV29-1; j_call: TRBJ1-1; d_call: NA; clone_size: few; cdr3_nt: TGCAGCGTTGCCGCCCGACAGAACACTGAAGCTTTCTTT; cdr3_aa: CSVAARQNTEAFF
v_call: TRBV30; j_call: TRBJ2-7; d_call: NA; clone_size: few; cdr3_nt: TGTGCCTGGAGTGTACTGACAGAGGGCTACGAGCAGTACTTC; cdr3_aa: CAWSVLTEGYEQYF
v_call: TRBV4-2; j_call: TRBJ2-3; d_call: NA; clone_size: NA; cdr3_nt: TGCGCCAGCAGCCAAGTGGACTACCTACCTCCAGATACGCAGTATTTT; cdr3_aa: CASSQVDYLPPDTQYF
v_call: TRBV19; j_call: TRBJ2-7; d_call: TRBD2; clone_size: few; cdr3_nt: TGTGCCAGTAGTATTTCTCCGGGGGGGACGATCTCCTACGAGCAGTACTTC; cdr3_aa: CASSISPGGTISYEQYF
v_call: TRBV7-6; j_call: TRBJ1-6; d_call: NA; clone_size: few; cdr3_nt: TGTGCCAGCAGCTTAGCCAAAAGCTCTAATTCACCCCTCCACTTT; cdr3_aa: CASSLAKSSNSPLHF
v_call: TRBV12-3/TRBV12-4; j_call: TRBJ2-3; d_call: TRBD1; clone_size: NA; cdr3_nt: TGTGCCAGCAGTTACGCGGGGACAGGGAGCACAGATACGCAGTATTTT; cdr3_aa: CASSYAGTGSTDTQYF
v_call: TRBV2; j_call: TRBJ1-1; d_call: NA; clone_size: NA; cdr3_nt: TGTGCCAGCAGTGATCGGGGGACTGTGAACACTGAAGCTTTCTTT; cdr3_aa: CASSDRGTVNTEAFF
v_call: TRBV24-1; j_call: TRBJ2-3; d_call: TRBD2; clone_size: large; cdr3_nt: TGTGCCACCAGTGGTCAAGCGGGGGGCATGTATACGCAGTATTTT; cdr3_aa: CATSGQAGGMYTQYF
v_call: TRBV29-1; j_call: TRBJ2-3; d_call: TRBD2; clone_size: few; cdr3_nt: TGCAGCGTTCCCGGGACTAGCATAGATACGCAGTATTTT; cdr3_aa: CSVPGTSIDTQYF
v_call: TRBV4-1; j_call: TRBJ1-2; d_call: NA; clone_size: NA; cdr3_nt: TGCGCCAGCAGCCAAGGGGGGGGCCCTCATGCTGACTATGGCTACACCTTC; cdr3_aa: CASSQGGGPHADYGYTF
v_call: TRBV11-2; j_call: TRBJ2-2; d_call: TRBD1; clone_size: few; cdr3_nt: TGTGCCAGCAGCTATGGGACAGGGGCCACCGGGGAGCTGTTTTTT; cdr3_aa: CASSYGTGATGELFF
v_call: TRBV7-9; j_call: TRBJ2-6; d_call: NA; clone_size: medium-sized; cdr3_nt: TGTGCCAGCAGCTTAGCCCCCCGCGGGGCCAACGTCCTGACTTTC; cdr3_aa: CASSLAPRGANVLTF
v_call: TRBV19; j_call: TRBJ1-1; d_call: NA; clone_size: NA; cdr3_nt: TGTGCCAGTAGTCAGGGAATGAACACTGAAGCTTTCTTT; cdr3_aa: CASSQGMNTEAFF